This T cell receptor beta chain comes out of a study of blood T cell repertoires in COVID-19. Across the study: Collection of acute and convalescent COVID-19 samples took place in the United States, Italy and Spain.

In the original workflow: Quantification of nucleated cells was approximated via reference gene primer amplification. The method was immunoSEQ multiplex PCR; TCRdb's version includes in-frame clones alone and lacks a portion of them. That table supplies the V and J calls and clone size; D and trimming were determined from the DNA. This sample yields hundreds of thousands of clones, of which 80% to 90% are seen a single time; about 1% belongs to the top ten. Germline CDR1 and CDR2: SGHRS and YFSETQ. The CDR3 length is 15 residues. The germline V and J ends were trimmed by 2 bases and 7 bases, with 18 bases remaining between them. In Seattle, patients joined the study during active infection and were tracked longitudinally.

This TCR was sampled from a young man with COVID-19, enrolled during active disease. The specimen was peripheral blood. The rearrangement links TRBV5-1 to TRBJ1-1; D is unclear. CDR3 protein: CASSLDIPGSVEAFF. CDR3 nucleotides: TGCGCCAGCAGCTTAGATATTCCAGGATCGGTTGAAGCTTTCTTT.